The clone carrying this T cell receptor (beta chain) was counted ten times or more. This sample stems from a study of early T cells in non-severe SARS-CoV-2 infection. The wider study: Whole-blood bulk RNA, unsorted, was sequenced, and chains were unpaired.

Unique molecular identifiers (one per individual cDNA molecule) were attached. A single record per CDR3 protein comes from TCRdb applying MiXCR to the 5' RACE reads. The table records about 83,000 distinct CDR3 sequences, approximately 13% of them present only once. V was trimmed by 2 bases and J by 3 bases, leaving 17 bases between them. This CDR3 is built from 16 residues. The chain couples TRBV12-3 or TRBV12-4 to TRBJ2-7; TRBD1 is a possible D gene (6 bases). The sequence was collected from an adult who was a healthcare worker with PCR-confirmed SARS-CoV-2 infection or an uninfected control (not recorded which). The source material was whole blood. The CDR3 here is CASSLTQGFGFYEQYF. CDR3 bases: TGTGCCAGCAGTTTAACTCAGGGGTTTGGGTTCTACGAGCAGTACTTC.